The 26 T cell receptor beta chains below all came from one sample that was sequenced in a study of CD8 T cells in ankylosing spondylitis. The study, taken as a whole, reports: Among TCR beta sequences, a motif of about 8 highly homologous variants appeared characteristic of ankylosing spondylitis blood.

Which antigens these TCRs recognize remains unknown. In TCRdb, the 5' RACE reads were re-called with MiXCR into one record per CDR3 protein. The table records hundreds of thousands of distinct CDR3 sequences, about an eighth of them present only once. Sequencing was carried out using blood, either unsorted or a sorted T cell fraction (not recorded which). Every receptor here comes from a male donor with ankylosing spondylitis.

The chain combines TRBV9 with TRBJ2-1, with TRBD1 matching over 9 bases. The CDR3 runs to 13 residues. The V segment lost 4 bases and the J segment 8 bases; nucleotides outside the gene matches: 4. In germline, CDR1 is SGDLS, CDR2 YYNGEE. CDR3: CASSYRTGDEQFF. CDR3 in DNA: TGTGCCAGCAGCTATAGGACAGGGGATGAGCAGTTCTTC.

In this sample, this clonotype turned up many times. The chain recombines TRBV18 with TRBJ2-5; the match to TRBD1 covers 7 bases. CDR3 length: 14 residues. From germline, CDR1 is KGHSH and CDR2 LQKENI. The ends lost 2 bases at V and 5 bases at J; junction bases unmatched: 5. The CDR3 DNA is TGTGCCAGCTCACCATACAGGGGAAGGGAGACCCAGTACTTC. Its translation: CASSPYRGRETQYF.

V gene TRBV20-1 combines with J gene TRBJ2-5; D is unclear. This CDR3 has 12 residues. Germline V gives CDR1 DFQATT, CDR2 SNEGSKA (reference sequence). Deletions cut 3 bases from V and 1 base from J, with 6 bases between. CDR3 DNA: TGCAGTGCTAGCGACACCCAAGAGACCCAGTACTTC. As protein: CSASDTQETQYF.

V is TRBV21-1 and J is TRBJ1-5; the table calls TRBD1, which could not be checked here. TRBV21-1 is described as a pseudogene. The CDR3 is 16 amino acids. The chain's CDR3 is CASSSRDKKVNQPQHF. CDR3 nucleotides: TGTGCCAGCAGCTCCCGGGACAAGAAAGTTAATCAGCCCCAGCATTTT.

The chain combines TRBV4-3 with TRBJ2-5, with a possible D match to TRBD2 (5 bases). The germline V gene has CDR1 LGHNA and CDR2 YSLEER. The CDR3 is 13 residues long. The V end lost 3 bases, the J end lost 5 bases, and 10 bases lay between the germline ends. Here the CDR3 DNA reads TGCGCCAGCAGCCATCTGGGAGTGGAGACCCAGTACTTC. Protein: CASSHLGVETQYF.

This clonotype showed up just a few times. CDR3 coding DNA: TGTGCCATCAGTGAGTCCGGCAGGGGGTTGCAGTACTTC. It encodes CAISESGRGLQYF. The chain links TRBV10-3 to TRBJ2-7; 7 nucleotides line up with TRBD1. The V and J ends lost 0 bases and 9 bases, in that order; junction bases with no gene match: 5. Germline CDR1 is ENHRY and CDR2 is SYGVKD. The CDR3 is 13 amino acids.

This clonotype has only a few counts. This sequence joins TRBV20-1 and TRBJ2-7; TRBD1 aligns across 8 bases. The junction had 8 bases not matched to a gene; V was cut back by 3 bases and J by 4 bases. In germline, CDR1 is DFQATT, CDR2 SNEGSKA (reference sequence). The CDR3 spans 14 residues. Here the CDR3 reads CSARGGTGFYEQYF. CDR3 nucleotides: TGCAGTGCTAGGGGTGGGACAGGCTTTTACGAGCAGTACTTC.

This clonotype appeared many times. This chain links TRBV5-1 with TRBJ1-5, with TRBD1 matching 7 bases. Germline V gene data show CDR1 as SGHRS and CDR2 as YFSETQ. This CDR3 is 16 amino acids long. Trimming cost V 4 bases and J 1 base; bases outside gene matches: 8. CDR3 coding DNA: TGCGCCAGCAGCCCACAGGGGTTGGGCAGCAATCAGCCCCAGCATTTT. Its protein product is CASSPQGLGSNQPQHF.

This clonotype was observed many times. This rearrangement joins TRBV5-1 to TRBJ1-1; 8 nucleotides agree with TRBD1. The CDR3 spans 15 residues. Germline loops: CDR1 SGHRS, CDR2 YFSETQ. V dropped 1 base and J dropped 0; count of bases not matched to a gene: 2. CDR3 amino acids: CASSLQGALNTEAFF. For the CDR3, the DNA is TGCGCCAGCAGCTTGCAGGGGGCACTGAACACTGAAGCTTTCTTT.

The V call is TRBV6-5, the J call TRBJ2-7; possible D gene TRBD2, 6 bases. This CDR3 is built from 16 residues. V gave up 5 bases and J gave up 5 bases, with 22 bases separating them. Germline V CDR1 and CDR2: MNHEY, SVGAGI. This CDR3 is CASSLSDHGGFDEQYF. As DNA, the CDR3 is TGTGCCAGCAGTCTCTCGGACCATGGGGGGTTCGACGAGCAGTACTTC.

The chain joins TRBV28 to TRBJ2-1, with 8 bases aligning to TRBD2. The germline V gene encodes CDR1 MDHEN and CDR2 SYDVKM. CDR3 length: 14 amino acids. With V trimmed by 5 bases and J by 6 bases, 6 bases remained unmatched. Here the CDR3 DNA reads TGTGCCAGCAGTGCAGCGGGAGACTCCAATGAGCAGTTCTTC. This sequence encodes CASSAAGDSNEQFF.

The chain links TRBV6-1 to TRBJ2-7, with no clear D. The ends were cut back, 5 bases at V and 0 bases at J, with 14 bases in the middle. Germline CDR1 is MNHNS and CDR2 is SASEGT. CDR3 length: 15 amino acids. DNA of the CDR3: TGTGCCAGCAGTCGCCTGAGCAGTTACTCCTACGAGCAGTACTTC. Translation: CASSRLSSYSYEQYF.

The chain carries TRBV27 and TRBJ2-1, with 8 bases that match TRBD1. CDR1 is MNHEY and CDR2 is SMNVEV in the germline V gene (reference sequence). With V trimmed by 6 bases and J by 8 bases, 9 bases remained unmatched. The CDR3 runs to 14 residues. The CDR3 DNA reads TGTGCCAGCAGCCGAGAATGGACAGGGCATGAGCAGTTCTTC. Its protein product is CASSREWTGHEQFF.

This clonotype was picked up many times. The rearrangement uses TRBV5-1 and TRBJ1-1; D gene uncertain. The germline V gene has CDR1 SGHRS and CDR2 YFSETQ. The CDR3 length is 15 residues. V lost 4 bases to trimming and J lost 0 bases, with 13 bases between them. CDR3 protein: CASSPERRVNTEAFF. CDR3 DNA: TGCGCCAGCAGCCCGGAGAGAAGGGTGAACACTGAAGCTTTCTTT. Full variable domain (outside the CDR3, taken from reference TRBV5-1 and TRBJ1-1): KAGVTQTPRYLIKTRGQQVTLSCSPISGHRSVSWYQQTPGQGLQFLFEYFSETQRNKGNFPGRFSGRQFSNSRSEMNVSTLELGDSALYLCASSPERRVNTEAFFGQGTRLTVV.

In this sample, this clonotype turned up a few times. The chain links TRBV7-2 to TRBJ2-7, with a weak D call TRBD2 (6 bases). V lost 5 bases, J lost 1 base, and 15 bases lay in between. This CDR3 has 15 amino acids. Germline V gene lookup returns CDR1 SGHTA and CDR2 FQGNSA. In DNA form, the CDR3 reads TGTGCCAGCAGCACCGAACTAGCTCGTTCCTACGAGCAGTACTTC. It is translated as CASSTELARSYEQYF.

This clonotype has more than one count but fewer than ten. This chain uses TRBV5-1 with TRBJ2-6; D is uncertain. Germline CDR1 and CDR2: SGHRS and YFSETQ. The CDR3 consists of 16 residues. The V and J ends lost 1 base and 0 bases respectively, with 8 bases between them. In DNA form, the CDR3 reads TGCGCCAGCAGCTTGAGGGTTAGCTCTGGGGCCAACGTCCTGACTTTC. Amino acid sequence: CASSLRVSSGANVLTF.

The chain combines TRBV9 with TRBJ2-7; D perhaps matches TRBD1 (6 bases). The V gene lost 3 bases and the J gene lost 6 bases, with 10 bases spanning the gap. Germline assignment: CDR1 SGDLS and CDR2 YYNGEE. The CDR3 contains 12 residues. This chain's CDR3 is CASSGTGPEQYF. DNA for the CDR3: TGTGCCAGCAGCGGTACAGGGCCCGAGCAGTACTTC.

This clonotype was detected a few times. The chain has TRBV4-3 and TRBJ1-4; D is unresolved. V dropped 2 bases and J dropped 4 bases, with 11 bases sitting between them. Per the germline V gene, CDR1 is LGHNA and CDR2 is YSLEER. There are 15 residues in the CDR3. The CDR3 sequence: CASSQLDGYNEKLFF. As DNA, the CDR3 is TGCGCCAGCAGCCAACTGGACGGTTATAATGAAAAACTGTTTTTT.

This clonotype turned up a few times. In DNA, the CDR3 is TGCGCCAGCAGCTTGTTTCGGCTCGGCATTGAGCAGTACTTC. Translating gives CASSLFRLGIEQYF. V gene TRBV5-1 combines with J gene TRBJ2-7; D remains ambiguous. Per the germline V gene, CDR1 is SGHRS and CDR2 is YFSETQ. V was pared by 1 base and J by 7 bases, with 15 bases between. This CDR3 contains 14 residues.

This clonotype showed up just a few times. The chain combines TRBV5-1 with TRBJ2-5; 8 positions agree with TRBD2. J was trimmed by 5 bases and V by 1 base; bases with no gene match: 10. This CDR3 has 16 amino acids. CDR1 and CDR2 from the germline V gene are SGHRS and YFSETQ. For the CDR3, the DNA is TGCGCCAGCAGCTTGACAACTAGCGGAGCAGGGGAGACCCAGTACTTC. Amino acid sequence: CASSLTTSGAGETQYF.

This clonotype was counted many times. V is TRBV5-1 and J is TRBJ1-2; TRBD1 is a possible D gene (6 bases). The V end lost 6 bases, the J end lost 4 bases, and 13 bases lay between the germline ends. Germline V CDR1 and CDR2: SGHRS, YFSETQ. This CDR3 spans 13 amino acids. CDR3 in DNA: TGCGCCAGCACCAAGGGGGAGCCCTATGGCTACACCTTC. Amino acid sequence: CASTKGEPYGYTF.

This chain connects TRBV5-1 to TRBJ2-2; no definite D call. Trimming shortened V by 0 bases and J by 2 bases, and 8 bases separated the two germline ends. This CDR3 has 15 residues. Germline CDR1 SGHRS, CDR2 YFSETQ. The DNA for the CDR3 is TGCGCCAGCAGCTTGGGAGCATTTAACACCGGGGAGCTGTTTTTT. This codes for CASSLGAFNTGELFF.

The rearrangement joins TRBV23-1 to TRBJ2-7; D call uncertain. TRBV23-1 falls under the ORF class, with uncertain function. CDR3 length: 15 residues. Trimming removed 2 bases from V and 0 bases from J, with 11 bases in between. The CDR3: CASSQPDRSSYEQYF. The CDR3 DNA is TGCGCCAGCAGTCAACCGGACCGGAGCTCCTACGAGCAGTACTTC.

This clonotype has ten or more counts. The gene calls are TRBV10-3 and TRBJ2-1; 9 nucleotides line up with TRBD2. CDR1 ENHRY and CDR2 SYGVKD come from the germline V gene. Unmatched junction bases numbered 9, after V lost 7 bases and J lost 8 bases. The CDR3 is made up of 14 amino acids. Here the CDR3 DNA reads TGTGCCATCAAGGCGGGAGGGGTTTATGATGAGCAGTTCTTC. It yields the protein CAIKAGGVYDEQFF.

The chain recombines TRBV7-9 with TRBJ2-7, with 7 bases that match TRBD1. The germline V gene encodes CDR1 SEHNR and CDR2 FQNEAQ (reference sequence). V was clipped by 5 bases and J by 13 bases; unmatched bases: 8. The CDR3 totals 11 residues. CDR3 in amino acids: CASSPDGTAYF. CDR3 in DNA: TGTGCCAGCAGCCCAGATGGGACAGCATACTTC.

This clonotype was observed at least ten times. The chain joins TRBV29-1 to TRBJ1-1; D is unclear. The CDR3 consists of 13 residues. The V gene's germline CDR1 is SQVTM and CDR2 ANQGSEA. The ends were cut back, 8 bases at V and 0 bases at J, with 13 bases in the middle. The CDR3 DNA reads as TGCAGCATTTGGGGTAACATGAACACTGAAGCTTTCTTT. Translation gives CSIWGNMNTEAFF.